This record looks at one T cell receptor beta chain sequence and its context. Its antigen is still unknown. V lost 0 bases and J lost 1, with 10 bases in between. This CDR3 has 15 residues. Germline CDR1 reads SGHNT; CDR2 reads YYREEE (reference sequence). The method was immunoSEQ multiplex PCR; TCRdb's version includes in-frame clones alone and lacks a portion of them. The sample has 95,000 to 150,000 clones; 92% are singletons. The entry originates in a study of T cell responses to AZD1222 COVID-19 vaccine. Study observations and caveats: Repertoire sampling happened only post peak T cell response.

The origin of this receptor is an adult who received the AZD1222 COVID-19 vaccine. Sequences were derived from peripheral blood, sampled 28 days after the second AZD1222 dose. The chain carries TRBV5-4 and TRBJ1-1, with no clear D. CDR3 in DNA: TGTGCCAGCAGCTTGGAGAGAGGCGCGAACACTGAAGCTTTCTTT. It yields the protein CASSLERGANTEAFF.